Below, 3 T cell receptor beta chains from the same sample are listed, as sequenced in a study of control samples from healthy donors and cancer patients. Profiling relied on immunoSEQ multiplex PCR, and the TCRdb table lists in-frame clones only, not all of them. The repertoire has approximately 87,000 clones, about 88% of them found once; the top ten carry over 0.95%. Sequences were obtained from blood. These receptors were taken from a woman aged 45-60 years in good health.

V gene TRBV28 combines with J gene TRBJ2-6, with D perhaps assigned TRBD1 or TRBD2 (5 bases each). The germline V gene encodes CDR1 MDHEN and CDR2 SYDVKM. There are 19 residues in the CDR3. Trimming pared 2 bases from V and 1 base from J, leaving 18 bases between. The CDR3 reads CASSLGLGTGRSGANVLTF. The DNA for the CDR3 is TGTGCCAGCAGTTTAGGTCTGGGAACGGGACGTTCTGGGGCCAACGTCCTGACTTTC.

V usage is TRBV7-9 and J usage is TRBJ2-7; D tentatively reads TRBD1 or TRBD2 (5 bases each). V was clipped by 5 bases and J by 0 bases, with 14 bases between them. CDR3 length: 15 amino acids. The germline V gene has CDR1 SEHNR and CDR2 FQNEAQ (reference sequence). Here the CDR3 DNA reads TGTGCCAGCAGCCGGGGCGTCGGCCGCTCCTACGAGCAGTACTTC. Its translation: CASSRGVGRSYEQYF.

The chain recombines TRBV12-3 or TRBV12-4 with TRBJ2-7; D gene unclear. The CDR3 covers 13 residues. V shed 1 base and J shed 1 base, with 5 bases lying between them. This CDR3 is CASSLVRSYEQYF. DNA of the CDR3: TGTGCCAGCAGTTTAGTTCGGTCCTACGAGCAGTACTTC.